Presented here are 10 T cell receptor beta chains from one specimen sequenced in a study of Ad26.COV2.S vaccination and SARS-CoV-2 variants. Described treatment: about 20 received Ad26.COV2.S at low or high dose, single or two shots; a few received placebo; per-sample allocation not given. The samples were gathered on day 63 after the first injection of vaccine or placebo. Measured with immunoSEQ multiplex PCR; TCRdb has only the in-frame clones, and not every one. The table has over 200,000 clones, approximately 87% seen once; the top ten hold over 8.5%. The material was peripheral blood, obtained in a trial of Ad26.COV2.S vaccine versus placebo. These receptors were taken from a person aged 18-65 years who received the Ad26.COV2.S COVID-19 vaccine or a placebo.

The genes are TRBV28 and TRBJ1-2; D gene unclear. V lost 5 bases and J 1 base, leaving 8 bases between the germline ends. Germline values: CDR1 MDHEN, CDR2 SYDVKM. This CDR3 contains 13 residues. The DNA of the CDR3 is TGTGCCAGCAGTGTTTGGGGTAACTATGGCTACACCTTC. This translates into CASSVWGNYGYTF.

The chain uses TRBV19 and TRBJ1-1; 8 positions match TRBD1. The CDR3 loop spans 17 amino acids. Per the germline V gene, CDR1 is LNHDA and CDR2 is SQIVND (reference sequence). Trimming cost V 4 bases and J 7 bases; bases outside gene matches: 17. CDR3 DNA: TGTGCCAGTAGTAGGGGAAATAACGCCGGGACAGGCGGTGAAGCTTTCTTT. Residues: CASSRGNNAGTGGEAFF.

The V gene is TRBV19, the J gene TRBJ2-6; D gene ambiguous. The length of the CDR3 is 19 residues. V shed 4 bases and J shed 0 bases, with 19 bases lying between them. CDR1 and CDR2 from the germline V gene are LNHDA and SQIVND (reference sequence). CDR3 sequence: CASSTGWRNRSSGANVLTF. The DNA for the CDR3 is TGTGCCAGTAGTACCGGCTGGCGGAATAGAAGCTCTGGGGCCAACGTCCTGACTTTC.

CDR3 protein: CATSRGLAKNIQYF. In nucleotides, the CDR3 is TGTGCCACCAGCAGAGGACTAGCCAAAAACATTCAGTACTTC. The V and J genes are TRBV15 and TRBJ2-4; D not certain. The CDR3 has 14 residues. CDR1 is LNHNV and CDR2 is YYDKDF in the germline V gene (reference sequence). Trimming removed 1 base from V and 0 bases from J, with 4 bases in between.

The V and J genes are TRBV28 and TRBJ2-1; 9 bases align to TRBD1. This CDR3 is 15 amino acids long. V shed 4 bases, J shed 7 bases, and the junction held 8 bases outside the gene matches. Per the germline V gene, CDR1 is MDHEN and CDR2 is SYDVKM. CDR3 nucleotide sequence: TGTGCCAGCAGTTCACCCACAGGGGGCCAAAATGAGCAGTTCTTC. Translation: CASSSPTGGQNEQFF.

The gene calls are TRBV5-5 and TRBJ1-5; no clear D. The V end was cut by 2 bases, the J end by 6 bases, with 15 bases between. The CDR3 consists of 15 residues. In germline, CDR1 is SGHKS, CDR2 YYEKEE (reference sequence). Written as DNA, the CDR3 is TGTGCCAGCAGCTTTTCGGACCGTCGTATTCAGCCCCAGCATTTT. Its protein is CASSFSDRRIQPQHF.

The V gene is TRBV10-1, the J gene TRBJ2-1, with TRBD1 matching 7 bases. V lost 4 bases to trimming and J lost 0 bases; unmatched junction nucleotides: 18. The germline CDR1 and CDR2 sequences are WNHNN and SYGVQD (reference sequence). This CDR3 spans 20 amino acids. CDR3 in DNA: TGCGCCAGCAGTGTCGGGGACAGACGACCTATTTTGAGCTCCTACAATGAGCAGTTCTTC. Translating it yields CASSVGDRRPILSSYNEQFF.

The J gene is TRBJ2-3, the V gene TRBV6-2 or TRBV6-3; 9 positions match TRBD2. This CDR3 is 14 amino acids long. In germline, CDR1 is MNHEY, CDR2 SVGEGT. V lost 5 bases and J lost 1; bases outside the gene matches: 1. For the CDR3, the DNA is TGTGCCAGCAGTCGCGGGGGGGGCACAGATACGCAGTATTTT. Translation: CASSRGGGTDTQYF.

V gene TRBV28 combines with J gene TRBJ1-2, with TRBD1 matching 7 bases. This CDR3 contains 13 residues. Germline V gene sequence: CDR1 MDHEN, CDR2 SYDVKM. After removal of 5 bases from V and 5 bases from J, the junction contained 5 bases not matched to a gene. The chain's CDR3 is CASSQGGVYGYTF. The CDR3 DNA sequence: TGTGCCAGCAGTCAGGGGGGGGTTTATGGCTACACCTTC.

This rearrangement joins TRBV6-5 to TRBJ2-7; D unclear. The CDR3 contains 15 residues. V was trimmed by 7 bases and J by 0 bases, leaving 16 bases between them. CDR1 is MNHEY and CDR2 is SVGAGI in the germline V gene. The CDR3 loop reads CASTPGTSSSYEQYF. The CDR3 coding sequence is TGTGCCAGCACCCCAGGCACTTCTAGCTCCTACGAGCAGTACTTC.